This T cell receptor (beta chain) was obtained from a study of blood T cell repertoires in COVID-19. Produced via immunoSEQ multiplex PCR; TCRdb's table is partial and in-frame only. The top ten clones hold around 4% of a sample with about 140,000 clones, roughly 84% of them seen once. This CDR3 comprises 14 residues. Per germline, CDR1 SEHNR and CDR2 FQNEAQ (reference sequence). V lost 6 bases to trimming and J lost 8 bases; unmatched junction nucleotides: 10. This sequence originates from a woman aged 60 to 75 with acute or convalescent COVID-19. The chain couples TRBV7-9 to TRBJ2-1; 7 nucleotides line up with TRBD1. The source material was peripheral blood. The CDR3 sequence: CASRKDRFPYEQFF. As DNA, the CDR3 is TGTGCCAGCAGGAAGGACAGGTTCCCATATGAGCAGTTCTTC.